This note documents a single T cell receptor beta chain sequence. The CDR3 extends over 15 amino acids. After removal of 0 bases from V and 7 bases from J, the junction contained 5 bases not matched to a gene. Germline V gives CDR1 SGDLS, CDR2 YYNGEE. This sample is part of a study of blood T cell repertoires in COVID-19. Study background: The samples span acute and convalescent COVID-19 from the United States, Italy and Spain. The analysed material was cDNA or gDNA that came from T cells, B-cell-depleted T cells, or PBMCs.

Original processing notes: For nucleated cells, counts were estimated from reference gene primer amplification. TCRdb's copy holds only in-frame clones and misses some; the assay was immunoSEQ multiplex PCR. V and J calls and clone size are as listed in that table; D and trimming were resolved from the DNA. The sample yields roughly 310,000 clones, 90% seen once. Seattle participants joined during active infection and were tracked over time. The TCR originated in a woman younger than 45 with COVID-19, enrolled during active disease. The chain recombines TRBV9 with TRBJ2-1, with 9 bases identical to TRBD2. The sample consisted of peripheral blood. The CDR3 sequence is CASSVVAGVWNEQFF. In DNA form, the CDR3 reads TGTGCCAGCAGCGTAGTAGCGGGAGTTTGGAATGAGCAGTTCTTC.